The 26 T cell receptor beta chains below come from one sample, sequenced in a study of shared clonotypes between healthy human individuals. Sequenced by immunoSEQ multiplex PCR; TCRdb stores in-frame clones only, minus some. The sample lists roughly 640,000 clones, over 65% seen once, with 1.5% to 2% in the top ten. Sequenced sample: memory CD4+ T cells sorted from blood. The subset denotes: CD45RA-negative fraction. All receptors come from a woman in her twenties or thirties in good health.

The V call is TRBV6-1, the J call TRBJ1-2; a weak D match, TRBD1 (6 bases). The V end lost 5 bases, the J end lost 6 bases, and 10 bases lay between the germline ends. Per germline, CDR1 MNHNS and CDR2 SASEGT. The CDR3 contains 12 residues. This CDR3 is CASSPQGDGYTF. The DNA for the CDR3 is TGTGCCAGCAGTCCACAGGGAGATGGCTACACCTTC.

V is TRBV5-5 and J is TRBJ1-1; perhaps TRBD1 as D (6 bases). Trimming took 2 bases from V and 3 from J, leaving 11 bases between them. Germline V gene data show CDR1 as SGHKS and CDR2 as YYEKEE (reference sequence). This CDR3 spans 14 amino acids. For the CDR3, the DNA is TGTGCCAGCAGCTTTTCAGGGGCCGACACTGAAGCTTTCTTT. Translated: CASSFSGADTEAFF.

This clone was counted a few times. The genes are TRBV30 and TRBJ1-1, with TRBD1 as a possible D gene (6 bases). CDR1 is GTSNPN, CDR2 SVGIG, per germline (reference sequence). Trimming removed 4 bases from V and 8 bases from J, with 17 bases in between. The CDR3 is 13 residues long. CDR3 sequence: CAWIVRGLGEAFF. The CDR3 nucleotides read TGTGCCTGGATCGTAAGGGGGTTGGGGGAAGCTTTCTTT. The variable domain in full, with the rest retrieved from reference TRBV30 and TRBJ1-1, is SQTIHQWPATLVQPVGSPLSLECTVEGTSNPNLYWYRQAAGRGLQLLFYSVGIGQISSEVPQNLSASRPQDRQFILSSKKLLLSDSGFYLCAWIVRGLGEAFFGQGTRLTVV.

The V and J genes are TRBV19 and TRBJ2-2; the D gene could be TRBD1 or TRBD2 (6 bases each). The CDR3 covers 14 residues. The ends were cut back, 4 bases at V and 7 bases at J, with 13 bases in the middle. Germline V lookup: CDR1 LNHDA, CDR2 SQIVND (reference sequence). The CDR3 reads CASSSRGPDGELFF. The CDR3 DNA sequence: TGTGCCAGTAGTAGCCGGGGGCCGGACGGGGAGCTGTTTTTT.

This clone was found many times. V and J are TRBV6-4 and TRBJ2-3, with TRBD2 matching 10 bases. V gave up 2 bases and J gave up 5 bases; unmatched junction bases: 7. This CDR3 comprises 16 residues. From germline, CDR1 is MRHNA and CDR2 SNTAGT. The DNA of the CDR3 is TGTGCCAGCAGTGACCAAGCGGGAGGGCCGATAGATACGCAGTATTTT. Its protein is CASSDQAGGPIDTQYF.

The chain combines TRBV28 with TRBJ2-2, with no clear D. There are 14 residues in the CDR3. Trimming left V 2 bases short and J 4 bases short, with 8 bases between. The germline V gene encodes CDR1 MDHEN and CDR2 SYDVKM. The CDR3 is CASSLRRVTGELFF. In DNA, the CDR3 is TGTGCCAGCAGTTTACGTAGGGTCACCGGGGAGCTGTTTTTT.

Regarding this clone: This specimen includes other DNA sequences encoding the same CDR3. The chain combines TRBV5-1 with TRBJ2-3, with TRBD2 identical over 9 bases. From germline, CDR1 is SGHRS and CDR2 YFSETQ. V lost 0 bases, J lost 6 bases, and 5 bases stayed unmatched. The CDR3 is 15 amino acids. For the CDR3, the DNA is TGCGCCAGCAGCTTGGAATGGCGGGAGGGTGATACGCAGTATTTT. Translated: CASSLEWREGDTQYF.

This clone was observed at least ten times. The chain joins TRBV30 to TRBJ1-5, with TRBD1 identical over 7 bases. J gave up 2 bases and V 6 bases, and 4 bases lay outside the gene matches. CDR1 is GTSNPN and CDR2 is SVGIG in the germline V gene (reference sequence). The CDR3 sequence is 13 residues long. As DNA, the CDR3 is TGTGCCTGCGACAGGGTTGGCAATCAGCCCCAGCATTTT. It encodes CACDRVGNQPQHF. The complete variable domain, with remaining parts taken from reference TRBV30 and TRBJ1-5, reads SQTIHQWPATLVQPVGSPLSLECTVEGTSNPNLYWYRQAAGRGLQLLFYSVGIGQISSEVPQNLSASRPQDRQFILSSKKLLLSDSGFYLCACDRVGNQPQHFGDGTRLSIL.

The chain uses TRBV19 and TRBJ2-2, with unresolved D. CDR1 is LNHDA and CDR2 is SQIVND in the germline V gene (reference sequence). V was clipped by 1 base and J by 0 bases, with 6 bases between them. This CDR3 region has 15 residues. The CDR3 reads CASSIGPANTGELFF. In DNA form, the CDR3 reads TGTGCCAGTAGTATAGGTCCCGCGAACACCGGGGAGCTGTTTTTT. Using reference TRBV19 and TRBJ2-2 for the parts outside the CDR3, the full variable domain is DGGITQSPKYLFRKEGQNVTLSCEQNLNHDAMYWYRQDPGQGLRLIYYSQIVNDFQKGDIAEGYSVSREKKESFPLTVTSAQKNPTAFYLCASSIGPANTGELFFGEGSRLTVL.

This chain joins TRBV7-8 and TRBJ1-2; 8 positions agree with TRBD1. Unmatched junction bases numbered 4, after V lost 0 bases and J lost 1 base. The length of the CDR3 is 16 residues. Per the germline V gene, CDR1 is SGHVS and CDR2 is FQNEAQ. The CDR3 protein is CASSLAGTGRNYGYTF. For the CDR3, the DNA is TGTGCCAGCAGCTTAGCCGGGACAGGCCGTAACTATGGCTACACCTTC.

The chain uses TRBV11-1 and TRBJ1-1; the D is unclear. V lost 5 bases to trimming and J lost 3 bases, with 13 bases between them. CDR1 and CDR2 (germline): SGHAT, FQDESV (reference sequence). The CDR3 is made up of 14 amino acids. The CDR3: CASSTHTGDTEAFF. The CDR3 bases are TGTGCCAGCAGCACTCATACTGGGGACACTGAAGCTTTCTTT. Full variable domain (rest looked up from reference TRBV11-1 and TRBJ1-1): EAEVAQSPRYKITEKSQAVAFWCDPISGHATLYWYRQILGQGPELLVQFQDESVVDDSQLPKDRFSAERLKGVDSTLKIQPAELGDSAMYLCASSTHTGDTEAFFGQGTRLTVV.

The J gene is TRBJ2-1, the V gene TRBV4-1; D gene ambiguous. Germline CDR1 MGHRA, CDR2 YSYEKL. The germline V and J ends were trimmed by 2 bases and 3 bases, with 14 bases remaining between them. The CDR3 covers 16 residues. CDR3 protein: CASSQPTSKSYNEQFF. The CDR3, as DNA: TGCGCCAGCAGCCAACCTACGAGCAAGAGCTACAATGAGCAGTTCTTC.

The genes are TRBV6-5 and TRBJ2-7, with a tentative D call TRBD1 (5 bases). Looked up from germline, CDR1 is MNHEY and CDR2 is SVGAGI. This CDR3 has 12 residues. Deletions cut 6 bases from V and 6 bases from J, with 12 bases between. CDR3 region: CASRRGGGEQYF. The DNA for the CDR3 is TGTGCCAGCAGAAGGGGCGGCGGCGAGCAGTACTTC.

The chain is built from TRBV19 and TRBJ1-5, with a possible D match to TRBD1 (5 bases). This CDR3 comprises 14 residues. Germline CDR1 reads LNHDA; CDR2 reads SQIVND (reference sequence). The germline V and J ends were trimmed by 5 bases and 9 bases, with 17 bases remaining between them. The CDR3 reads CASSQGRGLWPQHF. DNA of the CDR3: TGTGCCAGTAGTCAAGGTAGGGGTTTGTGGCCCCAGCATTTT.

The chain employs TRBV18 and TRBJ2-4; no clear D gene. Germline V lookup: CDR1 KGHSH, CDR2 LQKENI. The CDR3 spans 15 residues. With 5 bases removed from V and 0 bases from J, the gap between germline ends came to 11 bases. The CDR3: CASSNSGLAKNIQYF. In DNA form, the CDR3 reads TGTGCCAGCTCAAACTCAGGCCTAGCCAAAAACATTCAGTACTTC. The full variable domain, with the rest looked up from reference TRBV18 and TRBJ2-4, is NAGVMQNPRHLVRRRGQEARLRCSPMKGHSHVYWYRQLPEEGLKFMVYLQKENIIDESGMPKERFSAEFPKEGPSILRIQQVVRGDSAAYFCASSNSGLAKNIQYFGAGTRLSVL.

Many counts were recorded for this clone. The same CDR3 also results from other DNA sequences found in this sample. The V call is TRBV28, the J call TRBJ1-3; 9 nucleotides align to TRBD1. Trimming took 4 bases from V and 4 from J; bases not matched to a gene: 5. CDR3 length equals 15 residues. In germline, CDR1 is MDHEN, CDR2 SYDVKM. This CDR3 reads CASSSGQGDGNTIYF. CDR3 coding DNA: TGTGCCAGCAGTTCGGGACAGGGAGACGGAAACACCATATATTTT.

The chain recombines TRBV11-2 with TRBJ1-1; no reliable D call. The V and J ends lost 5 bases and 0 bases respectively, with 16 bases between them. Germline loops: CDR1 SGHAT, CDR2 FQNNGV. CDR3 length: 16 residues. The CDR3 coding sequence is TGTGCCAGCAGCCCCTATCGAACGGCTATGAACACTGAAGCTTTCTTT. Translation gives CASSPYRTAMNTEAFF.

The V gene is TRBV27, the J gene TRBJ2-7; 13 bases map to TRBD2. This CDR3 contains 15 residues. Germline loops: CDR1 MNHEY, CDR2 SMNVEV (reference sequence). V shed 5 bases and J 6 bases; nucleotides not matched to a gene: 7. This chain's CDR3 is CASSVLAGGPSEQYF. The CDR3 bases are TGTGCCAGCAGTGTACTAGCGGGAGGGCCGTCCGAGCAGTACTTC.

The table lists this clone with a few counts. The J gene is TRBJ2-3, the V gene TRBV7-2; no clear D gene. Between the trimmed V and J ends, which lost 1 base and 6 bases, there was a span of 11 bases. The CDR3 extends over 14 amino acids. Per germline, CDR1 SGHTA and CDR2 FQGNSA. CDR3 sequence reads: CASSLGDPVDTQYF. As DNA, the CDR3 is TGTGCCAGCAGCTTAGGCGACCCTGTGGATACGCAGTATTTT.

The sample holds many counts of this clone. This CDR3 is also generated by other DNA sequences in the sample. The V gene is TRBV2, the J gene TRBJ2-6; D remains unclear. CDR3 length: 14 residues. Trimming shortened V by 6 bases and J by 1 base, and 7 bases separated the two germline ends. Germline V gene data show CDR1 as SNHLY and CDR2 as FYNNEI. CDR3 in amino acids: CASSARSGANVLTF. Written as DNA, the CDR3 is TGTGCCAGCAGCGCACGGTCTGGGGCCAACGTCCTGACTTTC.

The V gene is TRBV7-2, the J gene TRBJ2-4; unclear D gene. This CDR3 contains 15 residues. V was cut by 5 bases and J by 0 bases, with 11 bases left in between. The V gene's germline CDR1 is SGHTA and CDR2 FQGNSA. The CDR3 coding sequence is TGTGCCAGCAGCCCCGTTACCTTAGCCAAAAACATTCAGTACTTC. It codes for CASSPVTLAKNIQYF.

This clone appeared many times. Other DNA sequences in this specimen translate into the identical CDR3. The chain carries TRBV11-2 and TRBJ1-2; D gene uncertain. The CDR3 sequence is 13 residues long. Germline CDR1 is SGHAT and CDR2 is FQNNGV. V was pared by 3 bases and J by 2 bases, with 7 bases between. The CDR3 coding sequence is TGTGCCAGCAGCTTTGACGGAAACTATGGCTACACCTTC. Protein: CASSFDGNYGYTF.

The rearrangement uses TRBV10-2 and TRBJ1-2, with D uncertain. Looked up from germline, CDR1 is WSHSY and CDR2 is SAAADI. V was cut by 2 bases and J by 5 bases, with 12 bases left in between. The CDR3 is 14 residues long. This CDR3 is CASSEPGLGYGYTF. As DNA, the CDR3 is TGCGCCAGCAGTGAGCCGGGTCTGGGGTATGGCTACACCTTC.

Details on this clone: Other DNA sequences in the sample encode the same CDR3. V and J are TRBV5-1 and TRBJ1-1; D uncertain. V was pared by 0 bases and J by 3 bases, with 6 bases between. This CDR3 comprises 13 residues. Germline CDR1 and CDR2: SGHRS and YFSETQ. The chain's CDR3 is CASSLAWDTEAFF. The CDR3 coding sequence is TGCGCCAGCAGCTTGGCTTGGGACACTGAAGCTTTCTTT.

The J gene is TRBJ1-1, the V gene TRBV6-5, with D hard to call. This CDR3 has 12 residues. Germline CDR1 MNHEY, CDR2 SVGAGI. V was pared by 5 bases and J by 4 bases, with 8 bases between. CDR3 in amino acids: CASSPEGTEAFF. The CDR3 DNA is TGTGCCAGCAGTCCAGAGGGCACTGAAGCTTTCTTT.

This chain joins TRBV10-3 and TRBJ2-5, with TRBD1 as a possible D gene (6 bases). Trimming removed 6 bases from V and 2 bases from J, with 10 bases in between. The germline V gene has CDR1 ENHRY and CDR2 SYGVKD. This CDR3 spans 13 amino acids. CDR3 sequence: CAISPQGQETQYF. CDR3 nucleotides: TGTGCCATCAGCCCACAGGGTCAAGAGACCCAGTACTTC.